This record concerns one TCR beta chain sequence. What it binds is not known. The CDR3 consists of 13 residues. V lost 1 base to trimming and J lost 7 bases, with 11 bases between them. Germline V CDR1 and CDR2: GTSNPN, SVGIG (reference sequence). Only in-frame clones appear in the TCRdb table, and some are missing; sequencing was by immunoSEQ multiplex PCR. Of under 20,000 clones in the sample, more than 75% were seen once. This sample is drawn from a study of PD-1 blockade in classical Hodgkin lymphoma. Turning to the study itself: Patients in the cohort were put on intravenous nivolumab, 3 mg/kg every 2 weeks. Study results and limitations: CD4+ TCR diversity, unlike CD8+, rose significantly by C4D1. Prior therapy or disease activity may underlie the repertoire differences, whose causes remain undefined.

All trial patients relapsed after autologous stem cell transplantation. Here the sequenced sample was peripheral blood mononuclear cells (PBMCs), taken before the second cycle of nivolumab. The chain links TRBV30 to TRBJ1-5; tentatively, D is TRBD1 (5 bases). The clonotype originates from a human donor with classical Hodgkin lymphoma. This CDR3 is CAWSGGLKQPQHF. Here the CDR3 DNA reads TGTGCCTGGAGTGGGGGGTTGAAACAGCCCCAGCATTTT.